The following is a T cell receptor beta chain sequence with its context. Its antigen is unidentified. As the template, RNA transcripts were used to amplify TCR beta CDR3 regions. In the first round, RT-PCR was carried out with HTBI primers, and a multiplex PCR formed the second round. Each CDR3 protein is one row after TCRdb ran MiXCR on the multiplex PCR reads. The table includes almost 750,000 distinct CDR3 sequences, 40% detected once. The study excluded patients with other autoimmune diseases, uncontrolled infections, pregnancy or lactation. Germline loops: CDR1 DFQATT, CDR2 SNEGSKA (reference sequence). Trimming stripped 6 bases from V and 6 bases from J, with 15 bases between. The CDR3 runs to 14 residues. The sample comes from a study of Graves' ophthalmopathy and Graves' hyperthyroidism. General study findings and limits: Blood contained most expanded thyroid clonotypes exceeding 0.001 frequency. In predicting ophthalmopathy progression, the model reached 70.59% sensitivity and approximately 72% specificity.

This TCR was sampled from an adult man with Graves' ophthalmopathy. The chain couples TRBV20-1 to TRBJ1-6; D is possibly TRBD1 (6 bases). Sequences were obtained from peripheral blood. For the CDR3, the DNA is TGCAGTGCCCCCGGACAGAAGATTAATTCACCCCTCCACTTT. Protein product: CSAPGQKINSPLHF.